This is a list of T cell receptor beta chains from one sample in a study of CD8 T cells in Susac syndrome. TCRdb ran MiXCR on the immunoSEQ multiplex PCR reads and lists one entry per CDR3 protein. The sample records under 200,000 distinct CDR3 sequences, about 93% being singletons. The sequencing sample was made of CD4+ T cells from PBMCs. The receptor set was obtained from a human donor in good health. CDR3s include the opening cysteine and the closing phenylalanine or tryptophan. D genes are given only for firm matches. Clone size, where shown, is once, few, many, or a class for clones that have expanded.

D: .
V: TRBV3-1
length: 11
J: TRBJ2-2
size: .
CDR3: CASRYGGELFF
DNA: TGTGCCAGCAGGTACGGCGGGGAGCTGTTTTTT

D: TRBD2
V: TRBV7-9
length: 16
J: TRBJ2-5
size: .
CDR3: CASSLVSGRGRETQYF
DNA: TGTGCCAGCAGCTTAGTTTCAGGGCGCGGGAGAGAGACCCAGTACTTC

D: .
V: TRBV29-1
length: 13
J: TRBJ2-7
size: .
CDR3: CSVVLGQPYEQYF
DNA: TGCAGCGTTGTTCTAGGACAGCCCTACGAGCAGTACTTC

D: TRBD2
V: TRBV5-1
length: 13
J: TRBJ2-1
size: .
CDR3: CASSQGLDGEQFF
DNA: TGCGCCAGCAGCCAAGGACTAGATGGTGAGCAGTTCTTC

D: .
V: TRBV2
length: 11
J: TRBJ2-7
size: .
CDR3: CASSEADEQYF
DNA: TGTGCCAGCAGTGAAGCGGACGAGCAGTACTTC

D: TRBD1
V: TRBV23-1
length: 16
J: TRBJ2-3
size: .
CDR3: CASSRTGAGRTDTQYF
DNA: TGCGCCAGCAGTAGGACAGGGGCAGGGAGAACAGATACGCAGTATTTT

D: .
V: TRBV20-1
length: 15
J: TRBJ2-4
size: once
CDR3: CSARYPQGGKNIQYF
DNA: TGCAGTGCTAGATACCCACAGGGAGGCAAAAACATTCAGTACTTC

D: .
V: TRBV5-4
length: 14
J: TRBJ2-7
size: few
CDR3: CASSPTGSSYEQYF
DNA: TGTGCCAGCAGTCCTACAGGGAGCTCCTACGAGCAGTACTTC

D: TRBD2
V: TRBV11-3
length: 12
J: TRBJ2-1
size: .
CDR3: CASSSVAGMPIF
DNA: TGTGCCAGCAGCTCCGTAGCGGGGATGCCGATCTTC

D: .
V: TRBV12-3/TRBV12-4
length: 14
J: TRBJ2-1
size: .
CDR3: CASSGAIRSGEQFF
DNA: TGTGCCAGCAGTGGGGCTATACGTAGCGGTGAGCAGTTCTTC

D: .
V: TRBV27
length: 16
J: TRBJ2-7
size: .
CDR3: CASSLYRELPSYEQYF
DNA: TGTGCCAGCAGTTTATATCGGGAACTCCCTTCCTACGAGCAGTACTTC

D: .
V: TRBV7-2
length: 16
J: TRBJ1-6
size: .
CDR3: CASSLEGEGGNSPLHF
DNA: TGTGCCAGCAGCTTGGAAGGCGAGGGAGGGAATTCACCCCTCCACTTT

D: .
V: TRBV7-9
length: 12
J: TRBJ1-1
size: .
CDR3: CASRNRGLSAFF
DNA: TGTGCCAGCAGAAATAGGGGATTGTCGGCTTTCTTT

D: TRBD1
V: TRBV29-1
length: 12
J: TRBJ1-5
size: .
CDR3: CSVWDRDQPQHF
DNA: TGCAGCGTGTGGGACAGGGATCAGCCCCAGCATTTT

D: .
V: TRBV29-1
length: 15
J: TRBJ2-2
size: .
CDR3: CSVGSGNSNTGELFF
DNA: TGCAGCGTTGGCTCAGGGAATTCGAACACCGGGGAGCTGTTTTTT

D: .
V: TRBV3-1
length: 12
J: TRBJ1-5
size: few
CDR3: CASSQGGRPQHF
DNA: TGTGCCAGCAGCCAAGGTGGTAGGCCCCAGCATTTT

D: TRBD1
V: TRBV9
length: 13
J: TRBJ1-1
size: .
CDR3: CASSVTGATEAFF
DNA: TGTGCCAGCAGCGTGACAGGGGCCACTGAAGCTTTCTTT

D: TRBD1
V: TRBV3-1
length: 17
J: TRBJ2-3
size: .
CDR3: CASSQSPGQTSTDTQYF
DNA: TGTGCCAGCAGCCAATCCCCGGGACAGACTAGCACAGATACGCAGTATTTT

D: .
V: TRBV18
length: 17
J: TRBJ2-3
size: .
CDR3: CASSRSRDKSSTDTQYF
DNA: TGTGCCAGCTCCCGTTCCCGGGACAAGTCTAGCACAGATACGCAGTATTTT

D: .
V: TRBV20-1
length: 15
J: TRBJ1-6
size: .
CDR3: CSARVSGDYNSPLHF
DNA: TGCAGTGCTAGAGTCTCTGGGGACTATAATTCACCCCTCCACTTT

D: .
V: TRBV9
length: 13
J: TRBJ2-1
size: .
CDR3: CASSVAPAGEQFF
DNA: TGTGCCAGCAGCGTAGCTCCTGCGGGTGAGCAGTTCTTC

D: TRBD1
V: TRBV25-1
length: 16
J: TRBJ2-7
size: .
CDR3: CASRKAGTGSSYEQYF
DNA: TGTGCCAGCAGAAAAGCAGGGACAGGGAGCTCCTACGAGCAGTACTTC

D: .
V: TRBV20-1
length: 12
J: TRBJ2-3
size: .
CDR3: CSARDQSDTQYF
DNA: TGCAGTGCCCGAGACCAATCCGATACGCAGTATTTT

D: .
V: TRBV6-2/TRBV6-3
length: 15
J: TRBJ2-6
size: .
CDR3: CASREGGSGANVLTF
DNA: TGTGCCAGCAGGGAAGGGGGATCTGGGGCCAACGTCCTGACTTTC

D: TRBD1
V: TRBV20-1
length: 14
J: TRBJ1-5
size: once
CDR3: CSAATGPRGQAQHF
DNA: TGCAGTGCTGCCACAGGGCCGAGGGGGCAGGCCCAGCATTTT

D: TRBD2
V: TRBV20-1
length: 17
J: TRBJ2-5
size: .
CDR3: CSVPGLAGGPTQETQYF
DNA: TGCAGTGTACCGGGACTAGCGGGGGGGCCTACCCAAGAGACCCAGTACTTC

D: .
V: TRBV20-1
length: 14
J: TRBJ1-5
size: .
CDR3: CSARESEGSQPQHF
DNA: TGCAGTGCTAGAGAATCAGAGGGAAGTCAGCCCCAGCATTTT

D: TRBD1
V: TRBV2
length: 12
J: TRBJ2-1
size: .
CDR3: CASRRDSNEQFF
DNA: TGTGCCAGCAGAAGGGACAGCAATGAGCAGTTCTTC

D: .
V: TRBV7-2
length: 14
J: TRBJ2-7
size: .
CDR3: CASSLSRPQGEQYF
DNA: TGTGCCAGCAGCTTAAGTAGACCCCAAGGGGAGCAGTACTTC

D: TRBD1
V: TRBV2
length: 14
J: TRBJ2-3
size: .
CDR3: CASTRQGATDTQYF
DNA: TGTGCCAGCACCAGACAGGGAGCCACAGATACGCAGTATTTT

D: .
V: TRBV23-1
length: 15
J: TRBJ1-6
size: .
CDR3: CASSQHRVGNSPLHF
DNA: TGCGCCAGCAGTCAACACAGGGTGGGGAATTCACCCCTCCACTTT

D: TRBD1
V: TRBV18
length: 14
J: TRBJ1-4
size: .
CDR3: CASSPQGADEKLFF
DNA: TGTGCCAGCTCACCCCAGGGGGCCGATGAAAAACTGTTTTTT

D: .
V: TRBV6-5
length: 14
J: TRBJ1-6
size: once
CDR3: CASSASGSNSPLHF
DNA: TGTGCCAGCAGTGCCTCGGGGTCGAACTCACCCCTCCACTTT

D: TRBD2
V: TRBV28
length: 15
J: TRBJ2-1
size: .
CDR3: CASSLTSSGGDEQFF
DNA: TGTGCCAGCAGTTTAACGTCTAGCGGGGGCGATGAGCAGTTCTTC

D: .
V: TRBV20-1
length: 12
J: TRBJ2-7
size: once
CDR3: CSAPGAPYEQYF
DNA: TGCAGTGCCCCGGGGGCCCCCTACGAGCAGTACTTC

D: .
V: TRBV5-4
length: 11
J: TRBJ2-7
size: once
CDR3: CATSREHEQYF
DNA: TGTGCCACCAGTAGAGAGCACGAGCAATACTTC

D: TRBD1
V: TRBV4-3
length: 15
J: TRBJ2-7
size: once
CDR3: CASSRTGQSSYEQYF
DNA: TGCGCCAGCAGCCGGACAGGGCAAAGCTCCTACGAGCAGTACTTC

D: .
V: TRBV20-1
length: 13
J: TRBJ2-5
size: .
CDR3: CSARTRVLETQYF
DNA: TGCAGTGCTAGGACCAGGGTACTGGAGACCCAGTACTTC

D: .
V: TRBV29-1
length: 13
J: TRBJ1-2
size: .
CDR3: CSVGAGTSYGYTF
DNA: TGCAGCGTAGGGGCAGGGACTTCCTATGGCTACACCTTC

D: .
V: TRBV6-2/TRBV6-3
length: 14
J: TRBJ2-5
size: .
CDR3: CASRSNWFQETQYF
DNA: TGTGCCAGCAGGTCGAACTGGTTCCAAGAGACCCAGTACTTC

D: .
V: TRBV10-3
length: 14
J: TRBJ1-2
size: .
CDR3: CAISESSGVAGYTF
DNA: TGTGCCATCAGTGAGTCCTCAGGGGTGGCCGGCTACACCTTC

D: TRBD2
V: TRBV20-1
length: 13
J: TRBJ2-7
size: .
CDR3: CSARSGGKYEQYF
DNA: TGCAGTGCTAGAAGCGGGGGGAAGTACGAGCAGTACTTC

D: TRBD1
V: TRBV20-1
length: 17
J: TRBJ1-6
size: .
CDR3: CSAMGQGFSSYNSPLHF
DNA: TGCAGTGCTATGGGACAGGGGTTTAGCTCCTATAATTCACCCCTCCACTTT

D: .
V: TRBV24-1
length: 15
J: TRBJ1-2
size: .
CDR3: CATSGPLPGNTGYTF
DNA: TGTGCCACCAGTGGACCCCTACCAGGGAATACCGGCTACACCTTC

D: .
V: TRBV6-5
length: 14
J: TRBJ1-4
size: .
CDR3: CASSYFRGGEKLFF
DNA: TGTGCCAGCAGTTACTTCCGGGGGGGAGAAAAACTGTTTTTT

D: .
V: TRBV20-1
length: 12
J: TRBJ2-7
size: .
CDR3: CSASGATNEQYF
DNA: TGCAGTGCTAGCGGGGCTACAAACGAGCAGTACTTC

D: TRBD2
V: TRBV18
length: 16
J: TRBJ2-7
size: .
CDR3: CASSPYERGGLDEQYF
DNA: TGTGCCAGCTCACCTTATGAGCGGGGGGGCCTGGACGAGCAGTACTTC

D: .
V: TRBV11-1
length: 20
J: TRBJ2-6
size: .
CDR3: CASSLGSGGNLRSGANVLTF
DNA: TGTGCCAGCAGCTTAGGTTCGGGGGGCAATCTCCGCTCTGGGGCCAACGTCCTGACTTTC